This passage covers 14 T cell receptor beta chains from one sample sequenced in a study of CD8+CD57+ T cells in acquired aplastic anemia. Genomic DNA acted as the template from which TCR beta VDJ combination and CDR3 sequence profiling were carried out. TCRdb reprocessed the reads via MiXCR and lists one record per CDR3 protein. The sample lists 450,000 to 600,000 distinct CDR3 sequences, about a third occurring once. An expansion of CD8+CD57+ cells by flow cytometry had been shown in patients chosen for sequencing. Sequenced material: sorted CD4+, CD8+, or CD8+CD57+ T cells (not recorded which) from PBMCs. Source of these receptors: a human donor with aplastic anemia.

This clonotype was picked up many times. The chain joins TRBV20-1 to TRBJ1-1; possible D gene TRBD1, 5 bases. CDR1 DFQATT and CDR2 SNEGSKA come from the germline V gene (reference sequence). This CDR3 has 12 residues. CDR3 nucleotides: TGCAGCGGTGGGACGTCGAACACTGAAGCTTTCTTT. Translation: CSGGTSNTEAFF.

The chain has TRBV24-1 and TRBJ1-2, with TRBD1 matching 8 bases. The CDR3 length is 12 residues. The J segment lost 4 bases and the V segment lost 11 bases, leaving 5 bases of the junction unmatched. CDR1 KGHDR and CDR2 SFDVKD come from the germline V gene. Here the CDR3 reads CARPGQVYGYTF. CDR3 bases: TGTGCCAGGCCGGGACAGGTCTATGGCTACACCTTC.

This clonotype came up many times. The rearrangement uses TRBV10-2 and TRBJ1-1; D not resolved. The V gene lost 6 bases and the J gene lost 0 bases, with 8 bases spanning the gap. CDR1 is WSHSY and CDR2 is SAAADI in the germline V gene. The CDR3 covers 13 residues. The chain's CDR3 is CASREVLNTEAFF. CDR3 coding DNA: TGCGCCAGCAGGGAAGTCCTGAACACTGAAGCTTTCTTT.

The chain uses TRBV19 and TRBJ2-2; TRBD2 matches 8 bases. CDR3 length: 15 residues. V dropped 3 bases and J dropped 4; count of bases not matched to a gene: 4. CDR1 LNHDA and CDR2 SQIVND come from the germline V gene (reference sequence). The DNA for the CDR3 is TGTGCCAGTAGTATTTTTGGGACTAGCACCGGGGAGCTGTTTTTT. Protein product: CASSIFGTSTGELFF.

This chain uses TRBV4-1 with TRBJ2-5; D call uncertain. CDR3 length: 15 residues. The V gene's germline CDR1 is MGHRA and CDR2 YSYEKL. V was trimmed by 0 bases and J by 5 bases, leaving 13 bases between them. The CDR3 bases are TGCGCCAGCAGCCAAGATTTCGTTTTTGCGGAGACCCAGTACTTC. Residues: CASSQDFVFAETQYF.

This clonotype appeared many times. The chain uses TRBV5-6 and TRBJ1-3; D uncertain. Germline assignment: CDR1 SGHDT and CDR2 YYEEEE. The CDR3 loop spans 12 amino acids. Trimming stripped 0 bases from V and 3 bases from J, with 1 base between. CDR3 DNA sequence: TGTGCCAGCAGCTTGGTTGGAAACACCATATATTTT. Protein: CASSLVGNTIYF.

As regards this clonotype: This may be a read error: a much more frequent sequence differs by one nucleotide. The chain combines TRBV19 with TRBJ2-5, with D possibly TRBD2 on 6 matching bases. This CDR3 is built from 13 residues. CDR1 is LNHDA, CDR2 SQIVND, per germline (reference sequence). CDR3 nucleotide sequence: TGTGCCAGTGGTATAGGAGGGACAGAGACCCAGTACTTC. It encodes CASGIGGTETQYF.

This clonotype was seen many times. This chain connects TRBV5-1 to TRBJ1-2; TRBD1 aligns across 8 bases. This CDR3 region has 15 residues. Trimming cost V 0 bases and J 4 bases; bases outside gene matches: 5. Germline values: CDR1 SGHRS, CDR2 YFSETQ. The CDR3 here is CASSLAGTGLYGYTF. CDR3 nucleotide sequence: TGCGCCAGCAGCTTGGCTGGGACAGGACTCTATGGCTACACCTTC.

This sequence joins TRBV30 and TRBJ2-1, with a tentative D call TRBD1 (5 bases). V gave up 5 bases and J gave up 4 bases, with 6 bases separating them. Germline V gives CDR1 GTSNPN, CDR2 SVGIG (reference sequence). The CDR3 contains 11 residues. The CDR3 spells CAWDSYNEQFF. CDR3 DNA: TGTGCCTGGGACAGTTACAATGAGCAGTTCTTC.

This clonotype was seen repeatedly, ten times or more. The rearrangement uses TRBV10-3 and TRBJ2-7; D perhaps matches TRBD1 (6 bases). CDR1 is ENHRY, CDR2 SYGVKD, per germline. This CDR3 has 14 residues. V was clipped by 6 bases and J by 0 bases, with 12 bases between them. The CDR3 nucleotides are TGTGCCATCAGAAGGGCGGACAGCTCCTACGAGCAGTACTTC. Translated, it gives CAIRRADSSYEQYF.

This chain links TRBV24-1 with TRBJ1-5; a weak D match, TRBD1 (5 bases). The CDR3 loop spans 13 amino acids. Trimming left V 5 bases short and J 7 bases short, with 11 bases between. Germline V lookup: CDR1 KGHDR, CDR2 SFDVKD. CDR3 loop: CATSATRGQPQHF. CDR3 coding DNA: TGTGCCACCAGTGCTACTCGGGGGCAGCCCCAGCATTTT.

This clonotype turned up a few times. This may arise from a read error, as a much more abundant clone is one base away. The CDR3 DNA sequence: TGTGCCAGCAGCCCGATCCAGCTCTTC. This sequence encodes CASSPIQLF. The rearrangement joins TRBV7-2 to TRBJ2-1, with D unresolved. The CDR3 is made up of 9 amino acids. Germline V gene data show CDR1 as SGHTA and CDR2 as FQGNSA.

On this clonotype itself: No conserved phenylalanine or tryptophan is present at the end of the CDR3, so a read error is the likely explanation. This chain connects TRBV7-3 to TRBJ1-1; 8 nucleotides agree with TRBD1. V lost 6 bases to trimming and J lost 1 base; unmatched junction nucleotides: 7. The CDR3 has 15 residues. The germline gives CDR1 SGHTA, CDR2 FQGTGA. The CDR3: CASRPPGGRNTEAFL. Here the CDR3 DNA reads TGTGCCAGCAGACCTCCAGGGGGCAGGAACACTGAAGCTTTCCTT.

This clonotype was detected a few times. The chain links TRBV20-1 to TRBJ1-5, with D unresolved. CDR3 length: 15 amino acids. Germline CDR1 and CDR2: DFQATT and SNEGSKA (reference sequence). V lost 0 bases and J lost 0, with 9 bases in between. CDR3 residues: CSARDSRYSNQPQHF. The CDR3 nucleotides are TGCAGTGCTAGAGATAGCCGGTATAGCAATCAGCCCCAGCATTTT.